A selection of T cell receptor beta chains follows, all from one sample in a study of spatial heterogeneity in lung cancer. TCRdb re-analysed the 5' RACE reads in MiXCR, keeping a single row per CDR3 protein. The table includes 35,000 to 45,000 distinct CDR3 sequences, roughly 5.5% detected once. Material: PBMCs, obtained at surgery. Receptor source: a female donor with early-stage non-small cell lung cancer. Each CDR3 is given with its conserved first and last residue. D genes are given only for firm matches. Only some rows state a clone size, as once, few, many or a class for expanded clones.

d_call: NA
v_call: TRBV2
clone_size: NA
j_call: TRBJ1-6
cdr3_nt: TGTGCCAGCAGGGCCTCGAGGGTCTCCTATAATTCACCCCTCCACTTT
cdr3_aa: CASRASRVSYNSPLHF

d_call: TRBD1
v_call: TRBV5-6
clone_size: few
j_call: TRBJ1-5
cdr3_nt: TGTGCCAGCAGCTCCGGGGACAGGGTTGATCAGCCCCAGCATTTT
cdr3_aa: CASSSGDRVDQPQHF

d_call: TRBD1
v_call: TRBV28
clone_size: many
j_call: TRBJ2-1
cdr3_nt: TGTGCCAGCAGCTCTGCAGGGGGCCCGAATGAGCAGTTCTTC
cdr3_aa: CASSSAGGPNEQFF

d_call: NA
v_call: TRBV28
clone_size: many
j_call: TRBJ2-2
cdr3_nt: TGTGCCAACCTGAACTCGAACACCGGGGAGCTGTTTTTT
cdr3_aa: CANLNSNTGELFF

d_call: TRBD2
v_call: TRBV5-1
clone_size: many
j_call: TRBJ2-1
cdr3_nt: TGCGCCAGCAGCTCTAGACTAGCGGGGGGTAAGGATGAGCAGTTCTTC
cdr3_aa: CASSSRLAGGKDEQFF

d_call: NA
v_call: TRBV12-3/TRBV12-4
clone_size: NA
j_call: TRBJ1-2
cdr3_nt: TGTGCCAGCAGTTTTAATAGTGGCAACACCTTC
cdr3_aa: CASSFNSGNTF

d_call: TRBD1
v_call: TRBV2
clone_size: few
j_call: TRBJ1-2
cdr3_nt: TGTGCCACCAGAGCCCCGGGACAGAACTATGGCTACACCTTC
cdr3_aa: CATRAPGQNYGYTF

d_call: NA
v_call: TRBV19
clone_size: many
j_call: TRBJ1-2
cdr3_nt: TGTGCCAGTCGAGTCAGCGGTGGTCCCTATGGCTACACCTTC
cdr3_aa: CASRVSGGPYGYTF

d_call: TRBD1
v_call: TRBV20-1
clone_size: many
j_call: TRBJ1-4
cdr3_nt: TGCAGTGTGCCGACAGGGGGCAGATCGAGGGAAAAACTGTTTTTT
cdr3_aa: CSVPTGGRSREKLFF

d_call: TRBD1
v_call: TRBV29-1
clone_size: many
j_call: TRBJ2-7
cdr3_nt: TGCAGCGTTGAGCCCGGGACAGGGAGCTCCTACGAGCAGTACTTC
cdr3_aa: CSVEPGTGSSYEQYF

d_call: NA
v_call: TRBV4-3
clone_size: many
j_call: TRBJ1-6
cdr3_nt: TGCGCCAGCAGCCAAGATTGGCAGGGTAATTCACCCCTCCACTTT
cdr3_aa: CASSQDWQGNSPLHF

d_call: NA
v_call: TRBV18
clone_size: NA
j_call: TRBJ1-2
cdr3_nt: TGTGCCAGCTCAGCGACAGGATATGGCTACACCTTC
cdr3_aa: CASSATGYGYTF

d_call: TRBD2
v_call: TRBV6-2/TRBV6-3
clone_size: many
j_call: TRBJ2-1
cdr3_nt: TGTGCCAGCAGTTATGGACTAGCGGGGGGTAATGAGCAGTTCTTC
cdr3_aa: CASSYGLAGGNEQFF

d_call: TRBD2
v_call: TRBV2
clone_size: few
j_call: TRBJ2-3
cdr3_nt: TGTGCCAGCAGGCTAGCGGGGGGACCACTCACAGATACGCAGTATTTT
cdr3_aa: CASRLAGGPLTDTQYF

d_call: NA
v_call: TRBV7-8
clone_size: many
j_call: TRBJ2-2
cdr3_nt: TGTGCCAGTCAAATTTGGGAACAGGGTGGGGAGCTGTTTTTT
cdr3_aa: CASQIWEQGGELFF

d_call: NA
v_call: TRBV10-3
clone_size: many
j_call: TRBJ1-5
cdr3_nt: TGTGCCATCAGACGGCAGGTGGATCAGCCCCAGCATTTT
cdr3_aa: CAIRRQVDQPQHF

d_call: TRBD1
v_call: TRBV20-1
clone_size: many
j_call: TRBJ2-7
cdr3_nt: TGCAGTGCTAGACACACAGGGGGGTACGAGCAGTACTTC
cdr3_aa: CSARHTGGYEQYF

d_call: TRBD2
v_call: TRBV7-9
clone_size: NA
j_call: TRBJ2-1
cdr3_nt: TGTGCCAGCAGCTTAGCTGGGCTAGCGGTGTACAATGAGCAGTTCTTC
cdr3_aa: CASSLAGLAVYNEQFF

d_call: NA
v_call: TRBV29-1
clone_size: medium-sized
j_call: TRBJ1-3
cdr3_nt: TGCAGCGTACGGACTTCGGCTGGAAACACCATATATTTT
cdr3_aa: CSVRTSAGNTIYF

d_call: TRBD1
v_call: TRBV29-1
clone_size: many
j_call: TRBJ2-7
cdr3_nt: TGCAGCGCCTTGCCCGACAGGGGCGACGAGCAGTACTTC
cdr3_aa: CSALPDRGDEQYF

d_call: NA
v_call: TRBV6-5
clone_size: many
j_call: TRBJ2-2
cdr3_nt: TGTGCCAGCAGTTATTACACCGGGGAGCTGTTTTTT
cdr3_aa: CASSYYTGELFF

d_call: NA
v_call: TRBV4-3
clone_size: many
j_call: TRBJ2-5
cdr3_nt: TGCGCCAGCAGCCAAGAGGGACTCGTCCAAGAGACCCAGTACTTC
cdr3_aa: CASSQEGLVQETQYF

d_call: TRBD1
v_call: TRBV4-1
clone_size: NA
j_call: TRBJ2-7
cdr3_nt: TGCGCCAGCAGCCAAGGGCCGACAGGGGCCTACGAGCAGTACTTC
cdr3_aa: CASSQGPTGAYEQYF

d_call: NA
v_call: TRBV18
clone_size: few
j_call: TRBJ1-1
cdr3_nt: TGTGCCAGCTCCTACTACCGGGACGAGAAGGGAGCTTTCTTT
cdr3_aa: CASSYYRDEKGAFF

d_call: NA
v_call: TRBV5-4
clone_size: many
j_call: TRBJ2-7
cdr3_nt: TGTGCCAGCAGCTTGCAGGGACCCCGCGAGCAGTACTTC
cdr3_aa: CASSLQGPREQYF

d_call: NA
v_call: TRBV15
clone_size: many
j_call: TRBJ2-5
cdr3_nt: TGTGCCACCAGCAGAGATACCCGGACTCATTACTTC
cdr3_aa: CATSRDTRTHYF

d_call: NA
v_call: TRBV29-1
clone_size: many
j_call: TRBJ2-2
cdr3_nt: TGCAGCGTTGGGGCCGGGACTCCCACCGGGGAGCTGTTTTTT
cdr3_aa: CSVGAGTPTGELFF

d_call: TRBD2
v_call: TRBV5-5
clone_size: many
j_call: TRBJ2-1
cdr3_nt: TGTGCCAGCAGCTTGGGCCCCACTAGCGGGGACTCCTACAATGAGCAGTTCTTC
cdr3_aa: CASSLGPTSGDSYNEQFF